Sequencing of this T cell receptor beta chain was carried out in a study of T cells in lung cancer brain metastases. This table comes from immunoSEQ multiplex PCR, and its TCRdb copy is limited to in-frame clones, with some not included. The sample gives approximately 5,100 clones, more than 80% of which show up once; over 5% is in the top ten. Comment on this clone: Its antigen remains unknown. A read error may produce the germline difference seen at one junction end.

Germline V gene sequence: CDR1 SGDLS, CDR2 YYNGEE. The CDR3 totals 18 residues. Either synchronous oligometastatic disease or delayed solitary brain metastasis recurrence led to resection. Study results and caveats: Most clones were lesion-specific, with limited overlap between paired lesions (mean Morisita index approximately 0.21).

The source material was tumor tissue from a brain metastasis. The chain uses TRBV9 and TRBJ2-7; 11 bases fit TRBD2. This TCR was sampled from a man aged 50 to 60 with non-small cell lung cancer that had spread to the brain. CDR3 sequence: CASSVAGSGGAESYEQYF. The CDR3 DNA is TGTGCTAGCAGCGTAGCGGGTAGCGGGGGGGCCGAGTCGTACGAGCAGTACTTC.